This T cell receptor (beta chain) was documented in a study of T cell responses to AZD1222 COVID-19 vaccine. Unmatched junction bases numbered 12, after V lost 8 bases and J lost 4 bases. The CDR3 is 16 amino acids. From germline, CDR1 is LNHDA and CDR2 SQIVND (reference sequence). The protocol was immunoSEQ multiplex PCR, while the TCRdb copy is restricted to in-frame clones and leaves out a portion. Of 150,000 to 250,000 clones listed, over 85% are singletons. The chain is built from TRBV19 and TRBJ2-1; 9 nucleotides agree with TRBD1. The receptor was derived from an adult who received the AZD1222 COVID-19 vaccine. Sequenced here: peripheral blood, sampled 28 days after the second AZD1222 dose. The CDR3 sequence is CASLSTGTGRYNEQFF. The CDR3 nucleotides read TGTGCCAGTCTATCAACCGGGACAGGGAGGTACAATGAGCAGTTCTTC.